Below, one T cell receptor (beta chain) is given with its context. Antigen specificity is unknown. These data come from a study of T cells in Graves' hyperthyroidism and ophthalmopathy. V lost 3 bases and J lost 7; bases outside the gene matches: 10. The CDR3 is 16 amino acids. CDR1 is LGHDT, CDR2 YNNKEL, per germline (reference sequence). TCR beta CDR3 sequences were amplified from RNA transcripts. HTBI primers drove first-round RT-PCR of the TCR CDR3. A single record per CDR3 protein comes from TCRdb applying MiXCR to the multiplex PCR reads. In the table there are about 290,000 distinct CDR3 sequences, 16% of which are singletons. General observations from the study: Model output signaled ophthalmopathy a median roughly 6 months ahead of onset.

The sample taken for sequencing was blood. The V call is TRBV3-1, the J call TRBJ2-1; 9 nucleotides agree with TRBD1. The clonotype originates from a young man with Graves' hyperthyroidism. CDR3 DNA sequence: TGTGCCAGCAGCCACCACGGACAGGGGAAGACGAATGAGCAGTTCTTC. Residues: CASSHHGQGKTNEQFF.